These 2 T cell receptor beta chains were sequenced from one sample in a study of PD-1 blockade in classical Hodgkin lymphoma. Indicated time point: newly diagnosed, previously untreated cHL patient sample. CD8+ T cells were isolated from thawed PBMCs by magnetic negative selection. Libraries were prepared by immunoSEQ multiplex PCR; TCRdb keeps only in-frame clonotypes and omits some of them. The sample records about 14,000 clones, over 80% being singletons. The sequenced sample consisted of CD8+ T cells from blood. Receptors originate from a human donor with classical Hodgkin lymphoma.

J is TRBJ1-5 and V is TRBV18; 8 nucleotides align to TRBD1. The CDR3 consists of 15 residues. The germline V gene encodes CDR1 KGHSH and CDR2 LQKENI. The V and J ends lost 3 bases and 0 bases, in that order; junction bases with no gene match: 1. CDR3 region: CASSPTGGSNQPQHF. CDR3 coding DNA: TGTGCCAGCTCACCTACAGGGGGTAGCAATCAGCCCCAGCATTTT.

The chain carries TRBV6-5 and TRBJ2-7; D is undetermined. Germline loops: CDR1 MNHEY, CDR2 SVGAGI. CDR3 length equals 14 residues. Trimming pared 3 bases from V and 0 bases from J, leaving 9 bases between. The CDR3 here is CASSYSSSSYEQYV. CDR3 bases: TGTGCCAGCAGTTATAGTAGTAGCTCCTACGAGCAGTACGTC.